The next 4 T cell receptor beta chains were all read from a single sample in a study. Each CDR3 protein is one row after TCRdb ran MiXCR on the 5' RACE reads. The sample holds just under 65,000 distinct CDR3 sequences, 20% to 25% seen once. The sequenced sample consisted of memory CD4+ T cells sorted from a lymph node. The subset denotes: memory CD4+ T cells, CD4+CD45RO+CD25-. Every receptor here comes from a female donor with breast cancer.

This clonotype has at least ten counts. The rearrangement joins TRBV5-1 to TRBJ2-3; maybe TRBD1 (6 bases). The V gene lost 4 bases and the J gene lost 5 bases, with 17 bases spanning the gap. Looked up from germline, CDR1 is SGHRS and CDR2 is YFSETQ. The CDR3 is 15 amino acids. DNA for the CDR3: TGCGCCAGCAGCCCGCGACGGGACACCTTAGATACGCAGTATTTT. Translation gives CASSPRRDTLDTQYF.

The rearrangement links TRBV7-9 to TRBJ2-1; D is ambiguous. CDR3 length equals 15 residues. V was clipped by 5 bases and J by 7 bases, with 18 bases between them. Germline V lookup: CDR1 SEHNR, CDR2 FQNEAQ (reference sequence). The CDR3 is CASSPPESGVNEQFF. The CDR3 DNA reads TGTGCCAGCAGCCCACCAGAGTCAGGAGTTAATGAGCAGTTCTTC.

This clonotype has more than one count but fewer than ten. This chain joins TRBV5-1 and TRBJ1-1; 7 bases are a match to TRBD1. V was pared by 0 bases and J by 3 bases, with 2 bases of the junction left unmatched. CDR3 length equals 14 residues. From germline, CDR1 is SGHRS and CDR2 YFSETQ. CDR3 sequence (DNA): TGCGCCAGCAGCTTGGGAGACAGGGACACTGAAGCTTTCTTT. Translating it yields CASSLGDRDTEAFF.

The chain is built from TRBV5-1 and TRBJ2-5; TRBD1 or TRBD2 may be the D gene (5 bases each). Germline V gene sequence: CDR1 SGHRS, CDR2 YFSETQ. The CDR3 length is 14 residues. The V gene lost 4 bases and the J gene lost 5 bases, with 15 bases spanning the gap. CDR3 region: CASSLPQGEETQYF. The CDR3 nucleotides are TGCGCCAGCAGCCTACCTCAGGGAGAGGAGACCCAGTACTTC. The variable domain in full, completed from reference TRBV5-1 and TRBJ2-5, reads KAGVTQTPRYLIKTRGQQVTLSCSPISGHRSVSWYQQTPGQGLQFLFEYFSETQRNKGNFPGRFSGRQFSNSRSEMNVSTLELGDSALYLCASSLPQGEETQYFGPGTRLLVL.